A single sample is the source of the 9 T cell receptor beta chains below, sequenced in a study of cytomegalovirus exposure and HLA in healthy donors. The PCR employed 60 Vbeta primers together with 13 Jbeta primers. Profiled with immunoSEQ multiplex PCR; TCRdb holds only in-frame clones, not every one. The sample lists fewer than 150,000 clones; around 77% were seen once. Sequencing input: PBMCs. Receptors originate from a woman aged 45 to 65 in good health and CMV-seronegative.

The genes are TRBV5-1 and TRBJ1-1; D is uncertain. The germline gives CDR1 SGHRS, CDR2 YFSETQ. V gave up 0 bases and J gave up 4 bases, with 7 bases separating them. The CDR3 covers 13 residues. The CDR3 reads CASSLERGTEAFF. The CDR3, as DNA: TGCGCCAGCAGCTTGGAACGGGGCACTGAAGCTTTCTTT.

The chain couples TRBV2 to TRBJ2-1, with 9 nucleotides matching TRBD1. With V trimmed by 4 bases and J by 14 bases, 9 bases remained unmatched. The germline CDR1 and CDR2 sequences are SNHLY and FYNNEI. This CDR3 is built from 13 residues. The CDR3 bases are TGTGCCAGCAGTGCGGACAGGGGAGGAATGGAGTTCTTC. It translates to CASSADRGGMEFF.

The CDR3 region is CASSEAQGITEAFF. The CDR3 region has the DNA TGTGCCAGCAGTGAAGCGCAGGGTATTACTGAAGCTTTCTTT. The chain joins TRBV2 to TRBJ1-1, with D perhaps matching TRBD1 (5 bases). Trimming took 0 bases from V and 5 from J, leaving 10 bases between them. CDR1 is SNHLY, CDR2 FYNNEI, per germline. The CDR3 is 14 amino acids.

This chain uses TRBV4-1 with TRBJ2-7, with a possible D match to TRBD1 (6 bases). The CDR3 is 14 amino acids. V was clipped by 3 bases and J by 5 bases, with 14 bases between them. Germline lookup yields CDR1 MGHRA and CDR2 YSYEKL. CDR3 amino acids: CASSQPGVPDEQYF. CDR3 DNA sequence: TGCGCCAGCAGCCAGCCAGGGGTTCCGGACGAGCAGTACTTC.

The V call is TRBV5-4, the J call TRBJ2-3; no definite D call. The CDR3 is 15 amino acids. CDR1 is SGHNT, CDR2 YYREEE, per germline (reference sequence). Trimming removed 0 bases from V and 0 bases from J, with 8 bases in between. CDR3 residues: CASSLVQSSTDTQYF. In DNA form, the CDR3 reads TGTGCCAGCAGCTTGGTACAGAGCAGCACAGATACGCAGTATTTT.

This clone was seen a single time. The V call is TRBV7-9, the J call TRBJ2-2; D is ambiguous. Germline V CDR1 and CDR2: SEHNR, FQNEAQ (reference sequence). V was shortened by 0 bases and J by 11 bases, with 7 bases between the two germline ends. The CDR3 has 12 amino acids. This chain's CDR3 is CASSLASEELFF. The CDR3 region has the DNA TGTGCCAGCAGCTTAGCGTCAGAAGAGCTGTTTTTT. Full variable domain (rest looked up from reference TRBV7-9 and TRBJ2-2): DTGVSQNPRHKITKRGQNVTFRCDPISEHNRLYWYRQTLGQGPEFLTYFQNEAQLEKSRLLSDRFSAERPKGSFSTLEIQRTEQGDSAMYLCASSLASEELFFGEGSRLTVL.

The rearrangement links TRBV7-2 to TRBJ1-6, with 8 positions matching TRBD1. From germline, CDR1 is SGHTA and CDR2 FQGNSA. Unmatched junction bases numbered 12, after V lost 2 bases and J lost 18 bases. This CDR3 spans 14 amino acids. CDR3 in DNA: TGTGCCAGCAGCTTAATCCCACCACAGGGGGTCCCCCACTTT. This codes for CASSLIPPQGVPHF.

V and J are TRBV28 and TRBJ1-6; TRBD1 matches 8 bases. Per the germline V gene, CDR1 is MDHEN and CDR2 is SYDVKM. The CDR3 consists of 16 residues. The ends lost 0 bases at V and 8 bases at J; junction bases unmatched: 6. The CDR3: CASSLWTGTGYSPLHF. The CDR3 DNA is TGTGCCAGCAGTTTATGGACCGGGACAGGTTATTCACCCCTCCACTTT.

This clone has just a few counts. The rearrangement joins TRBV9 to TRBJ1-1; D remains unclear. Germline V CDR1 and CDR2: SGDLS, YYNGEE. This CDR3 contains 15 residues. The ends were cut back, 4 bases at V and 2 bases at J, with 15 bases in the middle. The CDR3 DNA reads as TGTGCCAGCAGCACCACGCCGCGCCCCAACACTGAAGCTTTCTTT. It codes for CASSTTPRPNTEAFF.